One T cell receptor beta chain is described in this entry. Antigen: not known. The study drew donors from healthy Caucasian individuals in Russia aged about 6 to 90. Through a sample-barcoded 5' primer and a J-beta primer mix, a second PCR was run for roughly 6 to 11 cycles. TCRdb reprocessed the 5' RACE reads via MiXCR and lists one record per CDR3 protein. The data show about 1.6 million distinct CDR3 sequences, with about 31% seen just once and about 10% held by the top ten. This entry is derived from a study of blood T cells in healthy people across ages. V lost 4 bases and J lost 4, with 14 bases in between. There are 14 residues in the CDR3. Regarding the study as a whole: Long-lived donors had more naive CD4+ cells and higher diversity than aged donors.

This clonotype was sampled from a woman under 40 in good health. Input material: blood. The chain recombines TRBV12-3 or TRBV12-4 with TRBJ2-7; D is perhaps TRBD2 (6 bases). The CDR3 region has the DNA TGTGCCAGCAGTTGGGTGGGACTCGAGTACGAGCAGTACTTC. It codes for CASSWVGLEYEQYF.